The 14 T cell receptor beta chains presented below share a single source sample, sequenced in a study of T cell responses to AZD1222 COVID-19 vaccine. Clones were read by immunoSEQ multiplex PCR, and TCRdb kept only the in-frame ones, dropping some. The data hold approximately 60,000 clones, with 75% to 90% observed a single time. This material consisted of peripheral blood, taken 28 days after the second AZD1222 dose. The source of these receptors is an adult who received the AZD1222 COVID-19 vaccine.

The chain joins TRBV5-5 to TRBJ1-5; D is uncertain. The V end was cut by 3 bases, the J end by 4 bases, with 5 bases between. The CDR3 has 12 residues. The germline V gene encodes CDR1 SGHKS and CDR2 YYEKEE (reference sequence). CDR3 amino acids: CASSSTNQPQHF. The CDR3, as DNA: TGTGCCAGCAGCTCCACTAATCAGCCCCAGCATTTT.

This clone has more than one count but fewer than ten. This chain uses TRBV3-1 (or the pseudogene TRBV3-2) with TRBJ2-7; D not certain. This CDR3 has 12 amino acids. The V and J ends lost 1 base and 7 bases respectively, with 8 bases between them. From germline, CDR1 is LGHDT and CDR2 YNNKEL (reference sequence). The CDR3 DNA reads TGTGCCAGCAGCCAAGTCAGCAGGGAGCAGTACTTC. It codes for CASSQVSREQYF.

The chain joins TRBV18 to TRBJ2-7; 7 bases align to TRBD2. Germline loops: CDR1 KGHSH, CDR2 LQKENI. CDR3 length: 14 amino acids. Losses at the gene ends were 1 base for V and 6 bases for J; bases not matched to a gene: 6. CDR3 loop: CASSPLTRESEQYF. CDR3 nucleotides: TGTGCCAGCTCACCACTTACGCGGGAGAGCGAGCAGTACTTC.

The chain recombines TRBV27 with TRBJ1-2; maybe TRBD1 (5 bases). The CDR3 totals 14 residues. Germline V gene sequence: CDR1 MNHEY, CDR2 SMNVEV (reference sequence). V gave up 6 bases and J gave up 4 bases, with 15 bases separating them. The CDR3 DNA sequence: TGTGCCAGCAGGGCCGGCGGGGGAGGCTATGGCTACACCTTC. Its translation is CASRAGGGGYGYTF.

This clone was detected only once. The chain recombines TRBV5-1 with TRBJ1-5; D may be TRBD1 (5 bases). Germline CDR1 SGHRS, CDR2 YFSETQ. The CDR3 totals 14 residues. The germline V and J ends were trimmed by 7 bases and 3 bases, with 14 bases remaining between them. CDR3: CASAEGRPNQPQHF. CDR3 in DNA: TGCGCCAGCGCCGAGGGGAGGCCCAATCAGCCCCAGCATTTT.

The chain joins TRBV19 to TRBJ1-3; D call uncertain. Trimming pared 3 bases from V and 2 bases from J, leaving 8 bases between. This CDR3 is 14 amino acids long. Germline CDR1 is LNHDA and CDR2 is SQIVND (reference sequence). The CDR3 sequence: CASSILQTGNTIYF. The CDR3 region has the DNA TGTGCCAGTAGTATCCTACAGACTGGAAACACCATATATTTT.

This chain joins TRBV4-2 and TRBJ2-2; perhaps TRBD2 as D (6 bases). The ends were cut back, 1 base at V and 5 bases at J, with 20 bases in the middle. The CDR3 covers 18 residues. CDR1 is LGHNA, CDR2 YNFKEQ, per germline. CDR3 in DNA: TGTGCCAGCAGCCAAGGACCTGACGGCGGAGGGCGTACCGGGGAGCTGTTTTTT. Residues: CASSQGPDGGGRTGELFF.

This clone has just one count. The chain couples TRBV3-1 (or the pseudogene TRBV3-2) to TRBJ2-7; 9 bases match TRBD1. Germline CDR1 and CDR2: LGHDT and YNNKEL (reference sequence). V lost 4 bases and J lost 7; bases outside the gene matches: 5. The CDR3 totals 13 residues. CDR3 nucleotide sequence: TGTGCCAGCAGCCTTTTTGACAGGGGGGAGCAGTACTTC. Protein product: CASSLFDRGEQYF.

The chain employs TRBV28 and TRBJ1-1; 9 bases are a match to TRBD1. The V segment lost 5 bases and the J segment 5 bases; nucleotides outside the gene matches: 9. The germline CDR1 and CDR2 sequences are MDHEN and SYDVKM. This CDR3 has 15 residues. The CDR3 DNA is TGTGCCAGCAGTCCTCCAACAGGGGGCGGGACTGAAGCTTTCTTT. This codes for CASSPPTGGGTEAFF.

The V gene is TRBV12-3 or TRBV12-4, the J gene TRBJ1-1; TRBD1 agrees at 7 bases. V gave up 5 bases and J gave up 8 bases; unmatched junction bases: 8. CDR3 size: 13 residues. CDR3 loop: CASSEGQSYEAFF. The CDR3 bases are TGTGCCAGCAGTGAGGGACAGTCTTACGAAGCTTTCTTT.

This chain connects TRBV5-5 to TRBJ2-3; tentatively, D is TRBD2 (7 bases). V shed 0 bases and J shed 0 bases, with 17 bases lying between them. Germline CDR1 and CDR2: SGHKS and YYEKEE (reference sequence). This CDR3 region has 18 residues. CDR3 sequence (DNA): TGTGCCAGCAGCTTGGCCGGGGGGCTGGCCACTAGCACAGATACGCAGTATTTT. This codes for CASSLAGGLATSTDTQYF.

This clone was observed a single time. The chain couples TRBV7-9 to TRBJ1-1, with unresolved D. The CDR3 runs 11 residues. With 0 bases removed from V and 7 bases from J, the gap between germline ends came to 3 bases. The germline V gene encodes CDR1 SEHNR and CDR2 FQNEAQ (reference sequence). The CDR3 loop is CASSLAVEAFF. CDR3 in DNA: TGTGCCAGCAGCTTAGCAGTTGAAGCTTTCTTT.

The chain links TRBV9 to TRBJ1-6; D not certain. Looked up from germline, CDR1 is SGDLS and CDR2 is YYNGEE. The CDR3 loop spans 13 amino acids. V was shortened by 0 bases and J by 8 bases, with 6 bases between the two germline ends. The CDR3 protein is CASSVVYDSPLHF. DNA for the CDR3: TGTGCCAGCAGCGTAGTTTACGATTCACCCCTCCACTTT.

The rearrangement links TRBV6-5 to TRBJ1-3; D is possibly TRBD1 (5 bases). The V end lost 0 bases, the J end lost 2 bases, and 11 bases lay between the germline ends. The CDR3 runs to 16 residues. The germline V gene has CDR1 MNHEY and CDR2 SVGAGI. The CDR3 DNA is TGTGCCAGCAGTTACTCAAAGGGGCGGGCTGGAAACACCATATATTTT. Translation gives CASSYSKGRAGNTIYF.